The 2 T cell receptor beta chains listed next were all sequenced from one sample in a study of regulatory T cells in long-lasting Graves disease. Arm-PCR of CDR3 regions with iRepertoire HTBI primers generated TCR beta libraries. TCRdb ran MiXCR on the multiplex PCR reads and lists one entry per CDR3 protein. The table lists a few hundred thousand distinct CDR3 sequences, approximately 20% of them singletons, with over 20% in the top ten. Described time point: newly diagnosed GD, antithyroid drugs for less than 3 months. Scientists built the TCR library using RNA that was extracted from PBMCs. The source was peripheral blood mononuclear cells (PBMCs), collected at new diagnosis, from a patient treated with antithyroid drugs. The receptors were sampled from a female donor with Graves disease.

Ten or more counts support this clonotype. The V call is TRBV30, the J call TRBJ1-5; no clear D. Germline CDR1 GTSNPN, CDR2 SVGIG (reference sequence). This CDR3 has 15 residues. Trimming took 0 bases from V and 5 from J, leaving 14 bases between them. The CDR3: CAWSVWGLPDQPQHF. In DNA, the CDR3 is TGTGCCTGGAGTGTGTGGGGTCTTCCGGATCAGCCCCAGCATTTT.

The rearrangement links TRBV29-1 to TRBJ2-3; 11 positions agree with TRBD2. V shed 7 bases and J 6 bases; nucleotides not matched to a gene: 6. The CDR3 runs 13 residues. Germline V gene sequence: CDR1 SQVTM, CDR2 ANQGSEA. The CDR3 coding sequence is TGCAGCGCCCGGACTAGCGGGCTGGATACGCAGTATTTT. As protein: CSARTSGLDTQYF.